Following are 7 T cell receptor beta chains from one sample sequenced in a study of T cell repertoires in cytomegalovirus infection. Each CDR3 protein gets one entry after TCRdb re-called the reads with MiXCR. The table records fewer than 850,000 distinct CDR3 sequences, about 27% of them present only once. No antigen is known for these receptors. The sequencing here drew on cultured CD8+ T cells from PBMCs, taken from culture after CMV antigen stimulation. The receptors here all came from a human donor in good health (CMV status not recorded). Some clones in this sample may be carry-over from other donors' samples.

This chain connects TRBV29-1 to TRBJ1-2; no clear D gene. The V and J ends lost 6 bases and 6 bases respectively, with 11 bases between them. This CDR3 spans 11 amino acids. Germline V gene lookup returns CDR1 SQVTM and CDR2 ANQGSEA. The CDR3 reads CSVGVRNGYTF. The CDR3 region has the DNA TGCAGCGTCGGAGTAAGGAATGGCTACACCTTC.

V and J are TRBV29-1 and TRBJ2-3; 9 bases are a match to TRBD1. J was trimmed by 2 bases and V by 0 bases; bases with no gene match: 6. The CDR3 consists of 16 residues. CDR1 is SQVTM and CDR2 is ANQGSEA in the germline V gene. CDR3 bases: TGCAGCGTTGAAGAAGACAGGGGGTTCTTCACAGATACGCAGTATTTT. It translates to CSVEEDRGFFTDTQYF.

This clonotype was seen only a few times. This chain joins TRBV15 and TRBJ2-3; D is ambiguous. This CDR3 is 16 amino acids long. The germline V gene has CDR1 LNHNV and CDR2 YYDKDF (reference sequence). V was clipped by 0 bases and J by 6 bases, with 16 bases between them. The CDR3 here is CATSRDRVARWDTQYF. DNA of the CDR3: TGTGCCACCAGCAGAGACCGAGTTGCCAGATGGGATACGCAGTATTTT.

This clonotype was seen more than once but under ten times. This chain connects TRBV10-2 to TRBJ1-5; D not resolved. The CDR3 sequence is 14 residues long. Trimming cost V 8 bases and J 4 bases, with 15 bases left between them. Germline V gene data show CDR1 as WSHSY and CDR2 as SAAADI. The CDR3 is CASQIRAGNQPQHF. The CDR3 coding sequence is TGCGCCAGCCAGATTAGGGCCGGAAATCAGCCCCAGCATTTT.

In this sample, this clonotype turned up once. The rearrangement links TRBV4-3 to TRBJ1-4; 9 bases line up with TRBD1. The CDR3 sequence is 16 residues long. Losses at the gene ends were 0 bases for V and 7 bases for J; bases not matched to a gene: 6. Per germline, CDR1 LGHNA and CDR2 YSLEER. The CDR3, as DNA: TGCGCCAGCAGCCAAGATAGGGGGACAGGGTTTGAAAAACTGTTTTTT. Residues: CASSQDRGTGFEKLFF.

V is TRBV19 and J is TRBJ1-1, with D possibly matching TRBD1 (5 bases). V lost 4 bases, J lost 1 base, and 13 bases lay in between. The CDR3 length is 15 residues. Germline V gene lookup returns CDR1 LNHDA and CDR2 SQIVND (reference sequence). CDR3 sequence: CASSTLQGPNTEAFF. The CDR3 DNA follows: TGTGCCAGTAGTACGCTGCAGGGCCCGAACACTGAAGCTTTCTTT.

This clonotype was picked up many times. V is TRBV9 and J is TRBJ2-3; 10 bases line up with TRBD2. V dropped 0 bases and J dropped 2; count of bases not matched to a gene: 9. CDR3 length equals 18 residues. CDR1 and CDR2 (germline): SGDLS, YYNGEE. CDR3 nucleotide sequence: TGTGCCAGCAGCGTAGGGGTAGCGGGGGGCCGGACCACAGATACGCAGTATTTT. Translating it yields CASSVGVAGGRTTDTQYF.